This T cell receptor beta chain was retrieved from a study of post-analysis software for immune sequencing data. Study-level points and caveats: Comparison of patients with controls showed roughly five TRBV segments more frequent in patients, TRBV5-6, TRBV5-1 and TRBV20-1 among them. Multiple sclerosis patients showed significantly lower normalized Chao1 diversity than controls did. F measure grouped same-batch samples tightly together.

Germline-derived CDR1 and CDR2 are SQVTM and ANQGSEA. Trimming left V 3 bases short and J 0 bases short, with 15 bases between. This CDR3 is built from 17 residues. Concerning this clonotype: The antigen is unknown.

The authors incorporated unique molecular identifiers into the TCR beta cDNA libraries. From the PCR reads, TCRdb called clonotypes with MiXCR, one entry per CDR3 protein. This table has approximately 460,000 distinct CDR3 sequences, roughly 45% appearing once. This sequence originates from a girl aged 10 to 17 with multiple sclerosis. The V and J genes are TRBV29-1 and TRBJ2-6; the D is unclear. The sequenced material came from blood. CDR3 sequence reads: CSVEVRPASSGANVLTF. CDR3 bases: TGCAGCGTTGAGGTTCGGCCGGCGAGCTCTGGGGCCAACGTCCTGACTTTC.